This T cell receptor (beta chain) came from a study of blood T cell repertoires in COVID-19. Overall study context: COVID-19 samples from acute and convalescent phases originated in the United States, Italy and Spain. PBMCs, B-cell-depleted T cells, or T cells provided the cDNA or gDNA that made up the material.

Authors' analysis steps: The authors estimated nucleated cell counts from reference gene primer amplification. Assay: immunoSEQ multiplex PCR; the TCRdb copy retains only in-frame clones and omits some. The DNA was the basis for D and trimming; V, J and clone size are from that table. Here the sample spans roughly 240,000 clones, about 84% being singletons. V gave up 4 bases and J gave up 2 bases, with 16 bases separating them. The CDR3 covers 16 residues. The germline CDR1 and CDR2 sequences are LGHDT and YNNKEL (reference sequence). This chain uses TRBV3-1 (or the pseudogene TRBV3-2) with TRBJ2-3; D is perhaps TRBD2 (7 bases). What was sequenced was peripheral blood. The origin of this receptor is a woman older than 75 with COVID-19, enrolled during active disease. CDR3 coding DNA: TGTGCCAGCAGCCGGGCGGGGGCCCTGATCACAGATACGCAGTATTTT. Amino acid sequence: CASSRAGALITDTQYF.